This TCR beta chain was obtained from a study of T-cell reconstitution after alpha-beta-depleted transplantation in children (dated by TCRdb to 2015 to 2016). For the study in its entirety: The study quantitatively tracked T-cell immune reconstitution after TCRalphabeta/CD19-depleted allogeneic hematopoietic cell transplantation in children using TCR repertoire profiling.

The treatment or condition label here, explained by the study, means: allogeneic hematopoietic cell transplantation with graft depleted of TCRalphabeta T cells and CD19 B cells. Transplant recipients were children who received TCRalphabeta/CD19-depleted allogeneic hematopoietic cell grafts. The table lists this clonotype with many counts. Its target antigen remains unknown. Qualities for individual bases were not recorded, and no much larger clone is one base off. The library was generated by PCR. Sequencing relied on an Illumina HiSeq 2500. TCR libraries were prepared with molecular barcoding, using unique molecular identifiers to normalize TCRbeta repertoire quantification. TCRdb applied fastp at Q25 and MiXCR to the public reads, then kept only in-frame beta chains. Entries are consolidated by CDR3 protein sequence, retaining the most common genes and DNA. The sample includes about 300,000 distinct CDR3 sequences, with approximately 7.3% observed a single time. The ten largest clonotypes hold 9.1% of the sample.

From V the trimming removes 2 bases and from J it removes 2 bases, while the gene matches leave 2 bases of the junction unaccounted for. Measured from the cysteine to the phenylalanine, the CDR3 is 13 residues long. The kept DNA is CDR3 alone, 39 bases in frame from the first base. CDR1 and CDR2 are drawn from the germline V gene: SQVTM, ANQGSEA. Study-wide conclusions, independent of this receptor: In some patients, the high TCRbeta diversity seen at day 60 was put down to recipient T cells and intrathymic progenitors that had survived conditioning. The frequencies of hyperexpanded clones fell over the following months, and after one year, T-cell counts and TCRbeta diversity were mostly attributed to newly produced T cells. The apparently early recovery of alphabetaT-cell counts about two months after transplant reportedly depended on only several hundred rapidly expanded clones that came from non-depleted graft cells.

This specimen consisted of peripheral blood, obtained 360 days after TCRalphabeta/CD19-depleted stem cell transplant. Recombination connected TRBV29-1 to TRBJ2-5, and 7 junction bases match TRBD1. The clonotype was recovered from a female patient aged 2-10 years who had a stem cell transplant for Fanconi anemia, so the T cells may come from the graft donor. In nucleotide form, the sequence is TGCAGCGTTGAAAACAGGGGTCAAGAGACCCAGTACTTC. Translated, this gives CSVENRGQETQYF.